This T cell receptor beta chain was identified in a study of blood T cell repertoires in COVID-19. About the research overall: PBMCs, B-cell-depleted T cells, or T cells provided the cDNA or gDNA that made up the material.

TCRdb's copy holds only in-frame clones and misses some; the assay was immunoSEQ multiplex PCR. Of some 220,000 clones in the sample, around four fifths are singletons; the top ten hold around 6.4%. This clone has only a few counts. V shed 3 bases and J 0 bases; nucleotides not matched to a gene: 7. The CDR3 sequence is 17 residues long. Germline CDR1 is ENHRY and CDR2 is SYGVKD. The TCR was taken from a woman aged 55-69 years with active or convalescent COVID-19. Sequencing was done on a sample of peripheral blood. The J gene is TRBJ1-3, the V gene TRBV10-3; 8 positions match TRBD1. The CDR3 DNA reads TGTGCCATCAGTGAATTCAGGGGGCGCATCTCTGGAAACACCATATATTTT. Amino acid sequence: CAISEFRGRISGNTIYF.